One sample yielded the 15 T cell receptor beta chains listed below, sequenced in a study of sequential checkpoint blockade in melanoma. The repertoire was sequenced with immunoSEQ multiplex PCR; TCRdb's copy has only in-frame clones and lacks some. The top ten clones hold approximately 18% of a sample with fewer than 25,000 clones, 55% to 70% of them seen once. Treatment reported: randomized to nivolumab then ipilimumab (arm A) or the reverse (arm B). The sample was CD8+ T cells sorted from blood (inferred from file names), taken from a patient given nivolumab and ipilimumab in sequence. These receptors were taken from a human donor with melanoma.

This clone came up once. V gene TRBV5-1 combines with J gene TRBJ2-3, with D tentatively TRBD1 (8 bases). In germline, CDR1 is SGHRS, CDR2 YFSETQ. The ends were cut back, 1 base at V and 2 bases at J, with 11 bases in the middle. The CDR3 totals 15 residues. The DNA for the CDR3 is TGCGCCAGCAGCTTGACAGGGGGGGTCACAGATACGCAGTATTTT. Translation: CASSLTGGVTDTQYF.

The chain carries TRBV7-9 and TRBJ1-1; no firm D call. V was trimmed by 5 bases and J by 3 bases, leaving 16 bases between them. The CDR3 is 15 amino acids. Germline V lookup: CDR1 SEHNR, CDR2 FQNEAQ (reference sequence). CDR3 sequence: CASSRAQGRDTEAFF. The CDR3 DNA follows: TGTGCCAGCAGCAGAGCACAAGGGAGAGACACTGAAGCTTTCTTT.

The gene calls are TRBV13 and TRBJ2-5; unclear D gene. CDR1 and CDR2 (germline): PRHDT, FYEKMQ (reference sequence). The V and J ends lost 2 bases and 1 base respectively, with 8 bases between them. The CDR3 spans 14 residues. In DNA form, the CDR3 reads TGTGCCAGCAGCTTAACGCCTACCCAAGAGACCCAGTACTTC. As protein: CASSLTPTQETQYF.

The rearrangement links TRBV6-1 to TRBJ1-1, with D perhaps matching TRBD1 (5 bases). CDR3 length: 14 amino acids. The V gene lost 7 bases and the J gene lost 1 base, with 13 bases spanning the gap. Looked up from germline, CDR1 is MNHNS and CDR2 is SASEGT. The CDR3 is CASTEQVPNTEAFF. In DNA, the CDR3 is TGTGCCAGCACCGAACAGGTCCCGAACACTGAAGCTTTCTTT.

This clone was detected a few times. This chain connects TRBV9 to TRBJ1-2; maybe TRBD1 (6 bases). Per the germline V gene, CDR1 is SGDLS and CDR2 is YYNGEE. This CDR3 region has 14 residues. The V end lost 0 bases, the J end lost 8 bases, and 14 bases lay between the germline ends. CDR3 nucleotides: TGTGCCAGCAGCGTAGTGGGGGCCGTCCAGGGCTACACCTTC. Translation: CASSVVGAVQGYTF.

The CDR3 nucleotides read TGTGCCAGCAGTCGCCTTGGCGAAAAACTGTTTTTT. Protein product: CASSRLGEKLFF. The J gene is TRBJ1-4, the V gene TRBV27; no reliable D call. The CDR3 length is 12 residues. The V end lost 5 bases, the J end lost 8 bases, and 9 bases lay between the germline ends. Germline V gene data show CDR1 as MNHEY and CDR2 as SMNVEV (reference sequence).

This clone is a singleton in its sample. This sequence joins TRBV7-9 and TRBJ2-5; 7 bases are a match to TRBD1. V trimming: 0 bases; J trimming: 8 bases; junction bases outside the gene matches: 9. From germline, CDR1 is SEHNR and CDR2 FQNEAQ (reference sequence). The CDR3 has 15 residues. The chain's CDR3 is CASSLAIGGQDTQYF. The CDR3 DNA reads as TGTGCCAGCAGCTTAGCGATAGGCGGACAGGACACCCAGTACTTC.

This clone has only one observation. The chain links TRBV7-8 to TRBJ2-7; TRBD1 aligns across 9 bases. From germline, CDR1 is SGHVS and CDR2 FQNEAQ. The CDR3 loop spans 15 amino acids. The V gene end was trimmed by 6 bases and the J gene end by 4 bases; junction bases not matched to a gene: 10. CDR3 DNA: TGTGCCAGCAGATATGACACAGGGGGCGGGTACGAGCAGTACTTC. It encodes CASRYDTGGGYEQYF. Full variable domain (outside the CDR3, taken from reference TRBV7-8 and TRBJ2-7): GAGVSQSPRYKVAKRGQDVALRCDPISGHVSLFWYQQALGQGPEFLTYFQNEAQLDKSGLPSDRFFAERPEGSVSTLKIQRTQQEDSAVYLCASRYDTGGGYEQYFGPGTRLTVT.

V usage is TRBV5-4 and J usage is TRBJ2-1; D uncertain. The CDR3 has 15 residues. The ends were cut back, 4 bases at V and 4 bases at J, with 15 bases in the middle. Germline lookup yields CDR1 SGHNT and CDR2 YYREEE (reference sequence). CDR3 region: CASSLVGASYNEQFF. CDR3 sequence (DNA): TGTGCCAGCAGCCTAGTCGGCGCCTCTTACAATGAGCAGTTCTTC.

The chain has TRBV16 and TRBJ2-1; 7 bases map to TRBD1. Germline assignment: CDR1 KGHSY and CDR2 FQNENV. V was pared by 2 bases and J by 7 bases, with 2 bases of the junction left unmatched. The CDR3 totals 13 residues. This CDR3 is CASSQAQGNEQFF. The CDR3 nucleotides are TGTGCCAGCAGCCAAGCACAGGGGAATGAGCAGTTCTTC.

V and J are TRBV7-9 and TRBJ2-4, with 7 bases fitting TRBD2. The CDR3 sequence is 13 residues long. CDR1 and CDR2 (germline): SEHNR, FQNEAQ (reference sequence). J lost 9 bases, V lost 7 bases, and 9 bases had no gene match. The CDR3 sequence is CASIHREDTIQYF. CDR3 nucleotides: TGTGCCAGCATCCACCGGGAGGACACCATTCAGTACTTC.

This clone was counted between two and nine times. The chain has TRBV19 and TRBJ2-7, with 7 bases that match TRBD1. CDR3 length: 14 amino acids. Germline values: CDR1 LNHDA, CDR2 SQIVND (reference sequence). J lost 4 bases, V lost 4 bases, and 7 bases had no gene match. The CDR3 here is CASSNSGQSYEQYF. The DNA of the CDR3 is TGTGCCAGTAGTAACTCGGGACAGAGTTACGAGCAGTACTTC.

This clone was seen only a few times. The chain couples TRBV28 to TRBJ2-3; 9 nucleotides align to TRBD2. This CDR3 comprises 17 residues. The junction had 14 bases not matched to a gene; V was cut back by 6 bases and J by 4 bases. CDR1 and CDR2 (germline): MDHEN, SYDVKM. The CDR3 region has the DNA TGTGCCAGCAGCCAAGAGAGGGGCGGGGGGGCCTCAGATACGCAGTATTTT. Its protein is CASSQERGGGASDTQYF. Full variable domain (remainder filled in from reference TRBV28 and TRBJ2-3): DVKVTQSSRYLVKRTGEKVFLECVQDMDHENMFWYRQDPGLGLRLIYFSYDVKMKEKGDIPEGYSVSREKKERFSLILESASTNQTSMYLCASSQERGGGASDTQYFGPGTRLTVL.

The rearrangement joins TRBV12-5 to TRBJ2-7; possible D gene TRBD1, 6 bases. The CDR3 has 14 amino acids. V was clipped by 1 base and J by 4 bases, with 11 bases between them. Germline CDR1 LGHNT, CDR2 FRNRAP. The CDR3 sequence is CASGLAPRGYEQYV. The CDR3, as DNA: TGTGCTAGTGGTTTGGCCCCCAGGGGTTACGAGCAGTACGTC.

The chain has TRBV28 and TRBJ2-7; 7 bases are shared with TRBD1. V lost 6 bases and J lost 0; bases outside the gene matches: 5. The CDR3 runs to 14 residues. The germline gives CDR1 MDHEN, CDR2 SYDVKM. For the CDR3, the DNA is TGTGCCAGCAGCTCTAGGGGGCCCTCCTACGAGCAGTACGTC. This encodes CASSSRGPSYEQYV.